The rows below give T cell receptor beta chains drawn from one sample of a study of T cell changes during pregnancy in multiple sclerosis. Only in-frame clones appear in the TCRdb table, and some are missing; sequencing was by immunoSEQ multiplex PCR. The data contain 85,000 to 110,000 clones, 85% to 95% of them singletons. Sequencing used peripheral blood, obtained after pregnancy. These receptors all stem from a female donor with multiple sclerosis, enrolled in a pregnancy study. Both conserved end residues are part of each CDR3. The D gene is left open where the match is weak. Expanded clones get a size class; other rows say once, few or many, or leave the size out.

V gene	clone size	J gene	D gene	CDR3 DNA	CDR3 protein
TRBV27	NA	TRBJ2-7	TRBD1	TGTGCCAGCAGTTCGCAAGCAGGGGGCTACGAGCAGTACTTC	CASSSQAGGYEQYF
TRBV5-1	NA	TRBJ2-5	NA	TGCGCCAGCAGCTTGGCCCGAGAGACCCAGTACTTC	CASSLARETQYF
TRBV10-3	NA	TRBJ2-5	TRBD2	TGTGCCATCAGGGAGACTAGCGGGGATCAAGAGACCCAGTACTTC	CAIRETSGDQETQYF
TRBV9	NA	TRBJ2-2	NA	TGTGCCAGCAGCGTAGCTATAGCCGCCACCGGGGAGCTGTTTTTT	CASSVAIAATGELFF
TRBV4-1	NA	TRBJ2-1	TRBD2	TGCGCCAGCAGCCAAGAGCGTCCTGGGACTAGCGGGGTTAGCTCCTACAATGAGCAGTTCTTC	CASSQERPGTSGVSSYNEQFF
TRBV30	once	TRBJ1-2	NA	TGTGCCTGGAGCTGGCCCCTTTCTGAGGGAACTAACTATGGCTACACCTTC	CAWSWPLSEGTNYGYTF
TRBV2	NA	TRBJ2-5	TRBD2	TGTGCCAGCAGTGATAGACTAGCGGAAGAGACCCAGTACTTC	CASSDRLAEETQYF
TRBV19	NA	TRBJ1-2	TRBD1	TGTGCCAGTAGTAAAAGGGGACAGGACTATGGCTACACCTTC	CASSKRGQDYGYTF
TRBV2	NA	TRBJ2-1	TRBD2	TGTGCCAGCACCATGAGGTGGGGGACTAGCGGGAGGGGGGGGTTCTTC	CASTMRWGTSGRGGFF
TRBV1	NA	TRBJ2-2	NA	TGCACCAGCAGCCAAGATAGAGGGGGCTGGGGGAACACCGGGGAGCTGTTTTTT	CTSSQDRGGWGNTGELFF
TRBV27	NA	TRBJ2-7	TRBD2	TGTGCCAGCAGTTTCCGTCCTAGCGGCCTGAGGACGTACGAGCAGTACTTC	CASSFRPSGLRTYEQYF
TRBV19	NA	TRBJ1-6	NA	TGTGCCAGTAGCCGGGACACAGGGCGTCATTCACCCCTCCACTTT	CASSRDTGRHSPLHF
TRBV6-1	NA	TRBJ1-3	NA	TGTGCCAGCAGTGAACCCCTGGGGGAGGTTGGAAACACCATATATTTT	CASSEPLGEVGNTIYF
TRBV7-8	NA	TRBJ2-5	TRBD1	TGTGCCAGCAGCCCCAACCCGGGACAGGGGGTACAGACCCAGTACTTC	CASSPNPGQGVQTQYF
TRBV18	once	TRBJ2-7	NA	TGTGCCAGCTCACCGGGAAGACAGGCCTACGAGCAGTACTTC	CASSPGRQAYEQYF
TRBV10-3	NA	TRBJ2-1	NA	TGTGCCACCGGAGGCCCTAATGAGCAGTTCTTC	CATGGPNEQFF
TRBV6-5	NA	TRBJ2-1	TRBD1	TGTGCCAGCAGTTATGGAGGACAGGGGGTTGAGCAGTTCTTC	CASSYGGQGVEQFF
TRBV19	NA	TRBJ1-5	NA	TGTGCCAGTAGTATACTAGAGGTCCAGTCCAATCAGCCCCAGCATTTT	CASSILEVQSNQPQHF